This T cell receptor beta chain was observed in a study of shared clonotypes between healthy human individuals. Background on the study: Each donor's CD4 naive and CD4 memory cells filled three plates apiece, CD8 naive two, and CD8 memory one.

This clone was seen a few times. Its antigen is as yet unknown. The split of CD4+ cells yielded CD45RA+ naive and CD45RA-negative memory subsets. Study results and limitations: Among non-shared clonotypes, generation probabilities were lower than among those shared by all four donors. Having only a few donors restricted how much genetic and exposure-history diversity was captured.

The table came from immunoSEQ multiplex PCR; TCRdb's copy has only in-frame clones and leaves some out. This sample yields 2 million to 3 million clones, of which approximately 90% are seen a single time; about 0.13% belongs to the top ten. This CDR3 contains 15 residues. Looked up from germline, CDR1 is MGHRA and CDR2 is YSYEKL. Deletions cut 3 bases from V and 7 bases from J, with 16 bases between. Sample: naive CD4+ T cells sorted from blood. Subset meaning: CD45RA+ positively selected. The source is a man aged 18 to 35 in good health. The V call is TRBV4-1, the J call TRBJ1-5; D is unresolved. The CDR3 sequence: CASSQDYPSLQPQHF. The CDR3 DNA is TGCGCCAGCAGCCAGGATTACCCTTCTCTGCAGCCCCAGCATTTT.